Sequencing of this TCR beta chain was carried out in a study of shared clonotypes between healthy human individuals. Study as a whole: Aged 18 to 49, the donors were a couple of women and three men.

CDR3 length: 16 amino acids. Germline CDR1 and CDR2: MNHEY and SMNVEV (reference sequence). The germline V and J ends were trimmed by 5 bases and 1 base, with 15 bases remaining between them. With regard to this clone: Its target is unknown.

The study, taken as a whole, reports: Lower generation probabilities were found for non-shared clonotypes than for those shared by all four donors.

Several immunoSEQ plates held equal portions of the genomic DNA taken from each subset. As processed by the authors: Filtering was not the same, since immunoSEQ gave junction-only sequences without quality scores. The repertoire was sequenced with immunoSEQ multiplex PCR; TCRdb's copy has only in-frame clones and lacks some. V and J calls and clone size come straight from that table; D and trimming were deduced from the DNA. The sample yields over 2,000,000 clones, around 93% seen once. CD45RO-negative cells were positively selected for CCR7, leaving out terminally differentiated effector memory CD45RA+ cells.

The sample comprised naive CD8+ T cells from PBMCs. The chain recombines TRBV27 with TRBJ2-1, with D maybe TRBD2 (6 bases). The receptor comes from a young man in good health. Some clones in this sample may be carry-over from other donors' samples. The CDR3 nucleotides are TGTGCCAGCAGTCAGACAGTTGGGGGGTCCTACAATGAGCAGTTCTTC. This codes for CASSQTVGGSYNEQFF.